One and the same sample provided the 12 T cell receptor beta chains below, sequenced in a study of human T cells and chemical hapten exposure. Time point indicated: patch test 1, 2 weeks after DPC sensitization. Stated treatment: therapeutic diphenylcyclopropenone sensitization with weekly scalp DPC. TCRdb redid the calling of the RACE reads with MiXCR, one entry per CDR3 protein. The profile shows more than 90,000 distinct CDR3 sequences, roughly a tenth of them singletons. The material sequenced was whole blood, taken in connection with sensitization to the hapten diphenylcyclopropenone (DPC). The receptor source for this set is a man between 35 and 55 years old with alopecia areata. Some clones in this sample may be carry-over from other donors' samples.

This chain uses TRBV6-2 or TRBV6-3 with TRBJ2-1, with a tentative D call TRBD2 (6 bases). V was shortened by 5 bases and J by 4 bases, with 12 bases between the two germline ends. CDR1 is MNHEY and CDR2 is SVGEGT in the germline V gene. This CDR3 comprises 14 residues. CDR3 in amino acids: CASSQVAVYNEQFF. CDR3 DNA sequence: TGTGCCAGCAGTCAGGTAGCGGTATACAATGAGCAGTTCTTC.

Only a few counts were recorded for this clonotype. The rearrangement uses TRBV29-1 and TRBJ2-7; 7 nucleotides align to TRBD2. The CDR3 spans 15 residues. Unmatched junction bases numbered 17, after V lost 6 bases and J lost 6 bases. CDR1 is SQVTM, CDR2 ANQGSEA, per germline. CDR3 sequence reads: CSVLGGPGGSTEQYV. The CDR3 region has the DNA TGCAGCGTCCTAGGCGGTCCGGGGGGAAGTACCGAGCAGTACGTC.

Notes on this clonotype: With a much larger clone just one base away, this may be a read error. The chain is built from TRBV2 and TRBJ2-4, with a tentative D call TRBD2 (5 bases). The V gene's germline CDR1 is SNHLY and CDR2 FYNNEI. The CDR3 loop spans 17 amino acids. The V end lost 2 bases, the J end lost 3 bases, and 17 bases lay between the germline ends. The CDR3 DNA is TGTGCCAGCAGTGAAAAGTTGTTCAAAGGAGGCAAAAACATTCAGTACTTC. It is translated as CASSEKLFKGGKNIQYF.

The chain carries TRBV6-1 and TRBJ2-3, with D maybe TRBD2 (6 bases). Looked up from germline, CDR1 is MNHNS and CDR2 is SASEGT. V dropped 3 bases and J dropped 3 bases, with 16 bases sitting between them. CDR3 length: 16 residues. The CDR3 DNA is TGTGCCAGCAGTGATTTAACAAGCGGGTTAACAGATACGCAGTATTTT. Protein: CASSDLTSGLTDTQYF.

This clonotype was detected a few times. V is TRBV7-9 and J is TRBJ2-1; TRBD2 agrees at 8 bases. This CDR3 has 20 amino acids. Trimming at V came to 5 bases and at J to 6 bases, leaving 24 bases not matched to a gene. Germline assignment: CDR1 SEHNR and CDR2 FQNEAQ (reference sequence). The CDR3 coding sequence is TGTGCCAGCAGCCCCAACCCCCAACTAGCGGTTCTGGGCGGTATCAATGAGCAGTTCTTC. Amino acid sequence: CASSPNPQLAVLGGINEQFF.

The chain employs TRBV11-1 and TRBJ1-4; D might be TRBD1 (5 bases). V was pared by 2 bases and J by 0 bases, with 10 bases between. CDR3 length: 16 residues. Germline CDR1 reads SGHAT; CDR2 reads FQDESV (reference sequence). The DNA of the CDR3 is TGTGCCAGCAGCTTATCTTGGACAACAACTAATGAAAAACTGTTTTTT. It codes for CASSLSWTTTNEKLFF.

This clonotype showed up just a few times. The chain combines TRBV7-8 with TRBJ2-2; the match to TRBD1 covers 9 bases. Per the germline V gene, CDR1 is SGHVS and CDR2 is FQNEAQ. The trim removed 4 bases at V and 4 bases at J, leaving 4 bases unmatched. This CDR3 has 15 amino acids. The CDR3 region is CASSSRDRATGELFF. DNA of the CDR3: TGTGCCAGCAGCTCCCGGGACAGGGCCACCGGGGAGCTGTTTTTT.

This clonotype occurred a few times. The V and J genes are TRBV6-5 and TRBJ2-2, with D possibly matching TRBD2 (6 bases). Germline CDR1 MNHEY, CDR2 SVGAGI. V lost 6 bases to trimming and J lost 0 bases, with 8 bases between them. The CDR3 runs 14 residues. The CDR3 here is CASRGLPNTGELFF. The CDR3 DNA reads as TGTGCCAGCAGGGGACTTCCGAACACCGGGGAGCTGTTTTTT.

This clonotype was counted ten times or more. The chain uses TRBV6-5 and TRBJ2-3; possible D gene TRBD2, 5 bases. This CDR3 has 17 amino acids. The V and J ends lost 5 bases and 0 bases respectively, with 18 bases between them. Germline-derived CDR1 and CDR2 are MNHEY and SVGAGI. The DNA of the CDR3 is TGTGCCAGCAGTCGGAACCCTAGCCCCCTTAGCACAGATACGCAGTATTTT. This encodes CASSRNPSPLSTDTQYF.

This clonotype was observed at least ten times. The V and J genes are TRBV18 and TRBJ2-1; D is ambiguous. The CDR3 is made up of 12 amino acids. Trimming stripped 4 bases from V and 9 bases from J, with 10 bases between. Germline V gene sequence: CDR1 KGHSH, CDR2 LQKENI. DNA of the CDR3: TGTGCCAGCTCACTCAGCCCGAGTGAGCAGTTCTTC. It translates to CASSLSPSEQFF.

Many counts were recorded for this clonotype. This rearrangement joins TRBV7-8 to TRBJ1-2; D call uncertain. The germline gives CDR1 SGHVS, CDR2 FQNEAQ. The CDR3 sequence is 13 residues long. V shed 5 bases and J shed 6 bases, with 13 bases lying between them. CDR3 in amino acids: CASSPRVWDGYTF. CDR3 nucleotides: TGTGCCAGCAGCCCCCGGGTCTGGGATGGCTACACCTTC. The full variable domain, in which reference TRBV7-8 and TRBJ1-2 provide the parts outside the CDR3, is GAGVSQSPRYKVAKRGQDVALRCDPISGHVSLFWYQQALGQGPEFLTYFQNEAQLDKSGLPSDRFFAERPEGSVSTLKIQRTQQEDSAVYLCASSPRVWDGYTFGSGTRLTVV.

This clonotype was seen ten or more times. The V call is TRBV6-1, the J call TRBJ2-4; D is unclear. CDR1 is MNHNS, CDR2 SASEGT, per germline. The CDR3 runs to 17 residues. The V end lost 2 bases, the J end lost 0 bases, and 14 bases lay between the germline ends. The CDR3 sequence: CASSEPFAALAKNIQYF. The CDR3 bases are TGTGCCAGCAGTGAACCCTTCGCAGCACTAGCCAAAAACATTCAGTACTTC.